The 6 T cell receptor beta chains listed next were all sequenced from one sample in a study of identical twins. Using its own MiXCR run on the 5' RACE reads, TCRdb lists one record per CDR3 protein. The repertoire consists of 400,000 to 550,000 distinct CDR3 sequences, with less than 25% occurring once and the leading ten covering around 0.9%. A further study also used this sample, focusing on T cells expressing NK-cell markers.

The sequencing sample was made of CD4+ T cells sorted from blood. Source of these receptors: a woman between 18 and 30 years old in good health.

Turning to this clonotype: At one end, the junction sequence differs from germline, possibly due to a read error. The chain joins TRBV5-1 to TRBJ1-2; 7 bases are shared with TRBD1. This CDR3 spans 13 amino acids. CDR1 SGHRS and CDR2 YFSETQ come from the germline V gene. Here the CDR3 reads CASSLDREYGYTF. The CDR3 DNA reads TGTGCCAGCAGTTTAGACAGGGAGTATGGCTACACCTTC.

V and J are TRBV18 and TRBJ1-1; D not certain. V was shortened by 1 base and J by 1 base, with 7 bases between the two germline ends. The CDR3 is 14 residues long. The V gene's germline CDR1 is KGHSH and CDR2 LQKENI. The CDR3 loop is CASSPQNQNTEAFF. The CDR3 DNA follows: TGTGCCAGCTCACCACAGAACCAGAACACTGAAGCTTTCTTT. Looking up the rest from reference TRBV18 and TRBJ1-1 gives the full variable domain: NAGVMQNPRHLVRRRGQEARLRCSPMKGHSHVYWYRQLPEEGLKFMVYLQKENIIDESGMPKERFSAEFPKEGPSILRIQQVVRGDSAAYFCASSPQNQNTEAFFGQGTRLTVV.

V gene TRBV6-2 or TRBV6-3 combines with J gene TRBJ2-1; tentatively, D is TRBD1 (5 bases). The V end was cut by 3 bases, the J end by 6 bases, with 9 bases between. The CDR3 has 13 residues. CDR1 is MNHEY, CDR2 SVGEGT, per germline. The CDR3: CASSYFRVNEQFF. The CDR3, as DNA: TGTGCCAGCAGTTATTTCAGGGTCAATGAGCAGTTCTTC.

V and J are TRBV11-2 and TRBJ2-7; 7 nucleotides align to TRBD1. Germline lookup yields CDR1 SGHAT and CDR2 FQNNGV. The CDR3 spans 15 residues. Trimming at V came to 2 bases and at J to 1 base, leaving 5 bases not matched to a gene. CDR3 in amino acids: CASSLSTGQSYEQYF. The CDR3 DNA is TGTGCCAGCAGCTTATCGACAGGGCAATCCTACGAGCAGTACTTC.

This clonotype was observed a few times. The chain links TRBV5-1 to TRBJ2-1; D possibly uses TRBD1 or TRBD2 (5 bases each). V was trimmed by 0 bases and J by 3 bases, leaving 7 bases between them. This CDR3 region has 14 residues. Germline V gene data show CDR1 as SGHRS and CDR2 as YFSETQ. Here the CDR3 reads CASSLGDRYNEQFF. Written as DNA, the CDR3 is TGCGCCAGCAGCTTGGGGGACCGCTACAATGAGCAGTTCTTC.

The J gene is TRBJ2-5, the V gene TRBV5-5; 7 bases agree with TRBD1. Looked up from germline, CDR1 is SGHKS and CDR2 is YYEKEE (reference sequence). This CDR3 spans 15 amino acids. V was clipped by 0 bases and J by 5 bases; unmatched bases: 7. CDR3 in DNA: TGTGCCAGCAGCTTGGTGTCAGGGGGTTATGAGACCCAGTACTTC. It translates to CASSLVSGGYETQYF.